Shown below are 10 T cell receptor beta chains from a single sample sequenced in a study of CD8+ T cells in alopecia areata. Sample treatment: oral pan-JAK inhibitor, 5-10 mg twice daily. RNA extraction was followed by reverse transcription into cDNA, which acted as the sequencing template. Assay: immunoSEQ multiplex PCR; the TCRdb copy retains only in-frame clones and omits some. The table shows 140,000 to 150,000 clones, with 45% to 60% occurring only once. Sequencing used CD8+ T cells sorted from blood, obtained at week 4, from a patient treated with tofacitinib. The receptors come from a human donor with alopecia areata.

V and J are TRBV14 and TRBJ2-5; D is perhaps TRBD1 (5 bases). This CDR3 has 15 residues. V was shortened by 0 bases and J by 1 base, with 9 bases between the two germline ends. Per the germline V gene, CDR1 is SGHDN and CDR2 is FVKESK. For the CDR3, the DNA is TGTGCCAGCAGCCAAGAGTGGGGCCTCCAAGAGACCCAGTACTTC. As protein: CASSQEWGLQETQYF.

The sample holds a few counts of this clone. The chain couples TRBV13 to TRBJ1-2, with D tentatively TRBD1 (5 bases). Trimming removed 3 bases at V and 2 bases at J, with 7 bases between. The germline V gene has CDR1 PRHDT and CDR2 FYEKMQ (reference sequence). CDR3 length: 13 amino acids. In DNA form, the CDR3 reads TGTGCCAGCAGCTTCGAGGGGAACTATGGCTACACCTTC. It is translated as CASSFEGNYGYTF.

V gene TRBV27 combines with J gene TRBJ1-5; a weak D match, TRBD1 (5 bases). The V end was cut by 3 bases, the J end by 1 base, with 10 bases between. The CDR3 is made up of 15 amino acids. Germline V gene data show CDR1 as MNHEY and CDR2 as SMNVEV (reference sequence). In DNA form, the CDR3 reads TGTGCCAGCAGTTTTGGGGCGGGCAGCAATCAGCCCCAGCATTTT. Translation: CASSFGAGSNQPQHF.

V and J are TRBV30 and TRBJ1-5, with a possible D match to TRBD1 (6 bases). Germline-derived CDR1 and CDR2 are GTSNPN and SVGIG (reference sequence). V lost 3 bases, J lost 6 bases, and 9 bases lay in between. The CDR3 length is 12 residues. The CDR3 loop is CAWSTGRQPQHF. The CDR3 DNA follows: TGTGCCTGGAGCACAGGGCGTCAGCCCCAGCATTTT.

The V call is TRBV7-8, the J call TRBJ2-3; no definite D call. The germline CDR1 and CDR2 sequences are SGHVS and FQNEAQ. The CDR3 length is 12 residues. V lost 5 bases and J lost 6, with 9 bases in between. In DNA form, the CDR3 reads TGTGCCAGCAGCAGGGTGTCGGATACGCAGTATTTT. It is translated as CASSRVSDTQYF.

J is TRBJ1-2 and V is TRBV27; weak D call: TRBD1 (5 bases). This CDR3 region has 15 residues. Trimming removed 4 bases from V and 2 bases from J, with 14 bases in between. CDR1 is MNHEY, CDR2 SMNVEV, per germline (reference sequence). CDR3 nucleotides: TGTGCCAGCAGTTCTTCATCGGGACGGAACTATGGCTACACCTTC. Its translation: CASSSSSGRNYGYTF.

CDR3 DNA sequence: TGTGCCAGCAGTTACGGACGACACCTAAGCTACGAGCAGTACTTC. This codes for CASSYGRHLSYEQYF. The chain links TRBV6-5 to TRBJ2-7; D is ambiguous. The CDR3 sequence is 15 residues long. Trimming took 2 bases from V and 3 from J, leaving 14 bases between them. The germline V gene has CDR1 MNHEY and CDR2 SVGAGI.

Details on this clone: Other DNA sequences in the sample encode the same CDR3. The V gene is TRBV27, the J gene TRBJ2-7, with 9 positions matching TRBD2. With V trimmed by 3 bases and J by 4 bases, 1 base remained unmatched. The CDR3 contains 13 residues. Germline CDR1 and CDR2: MNHEY and SMNVEV (reference sequence). Here the CDR3 DNA reads TGTGCCAGCAGTTTGGGACTAGCTTACGAGCAGTACTTC. It translates to CASSLGLAYEQYF.

About this clone itself: The sample holds other DNA sequences that translate to the same CDR3. This chain uses TRBV5-6 with TRBJ2-7; D is ambiguous. CDR1 SGHDT and CDR2 YYEEEE come from the germline V gene. This CDR3 is 12 amino acids long. The germline V and J ends were trimmed by 0 bases and 4 bases, with 5 bases remaining between them. CDR3 in amino acids: CASSLAAYEQYF. CDR3 nucleotide sequence: TGTGCCAGCAGCTTGGCGGCTTACGAGCAGTACTTC.

The V gene is TRBV11-1, the J gene TRBJ2-7; a weak D match, TRBD1 (6 bases). The germline V gene has CDR1 SGHAT and CDR2 FQDESV (reference sequence). V dropped 4 bases and J dropped 3 bases, with 13 bases sitting between them. The CDR3 loop spans 14 amino acids. CDR3 sequence reads: CASSSSGTIYEQYF. For the CDR3, the DNA is TGTGCCAGCAGCTCCTCCGGGACAATCTACGAGCAGTACTTC.